The TCR beta chain under discussion was sequenced for a study of T cells in Graves' hyperthyroidism and ophthalmopathy. TCR beta CDR3 regions were amplified from RNA. The TCR CDR3 first-round RT-PCR relied on the HTBI primer set. In TCRdb, the multiplex PCR reads were re-called with MiXCR into one record per CDR3 protein. The sample consists of about 600,000 distinct CDR3 sequences, approximately 16% of them appearing once. In germline, CDR1 is MNHEY, CDR2 SVGAGI. V shed 0 bases and J shed 2 bases, with 17 bases lying between them. This CDR3 region has 17 residues. This clonotype was recorded many times.

This receptor was taken from a woman aged 35 to 49 with Graves' ophthalmopathy. The source material was blood. The chain couples TRBV6-5 to TRBJ2-7; tentative D call: TRBD2 (7 bases). In DNA form, the CDR3 reads TGTGCCAGCAGTTACTCCTCGGGGGCGGGAGTAACCTACGAGCAGTACTTC. This translates into CASSYSSGAGVTYEQYF.